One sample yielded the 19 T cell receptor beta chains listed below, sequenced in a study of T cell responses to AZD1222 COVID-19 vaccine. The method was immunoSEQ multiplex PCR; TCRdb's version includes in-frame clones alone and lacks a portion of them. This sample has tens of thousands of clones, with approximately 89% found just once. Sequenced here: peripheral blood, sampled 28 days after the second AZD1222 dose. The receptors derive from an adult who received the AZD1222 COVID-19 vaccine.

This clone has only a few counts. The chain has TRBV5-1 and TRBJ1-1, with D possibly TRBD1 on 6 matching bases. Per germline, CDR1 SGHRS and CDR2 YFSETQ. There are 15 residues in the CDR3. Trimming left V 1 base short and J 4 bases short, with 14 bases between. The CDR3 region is CASSLSRGGGTEAFF. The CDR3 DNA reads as TGCGCCAGCAGCTTGTCTAGGGGAGGGGGCACTGAAGCTTTCTTT.

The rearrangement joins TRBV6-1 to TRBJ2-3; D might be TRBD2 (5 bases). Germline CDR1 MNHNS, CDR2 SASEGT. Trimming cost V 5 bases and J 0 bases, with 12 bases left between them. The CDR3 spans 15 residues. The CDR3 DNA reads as TGTGCCAGCAGTACTACTAGAAAAAGCACAGATACGCAGTATTTT. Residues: CASSTTRKSTDTQYF.

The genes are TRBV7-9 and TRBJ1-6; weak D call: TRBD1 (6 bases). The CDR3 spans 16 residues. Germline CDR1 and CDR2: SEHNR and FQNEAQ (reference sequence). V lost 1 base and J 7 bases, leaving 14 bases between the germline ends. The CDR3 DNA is TGTGCCAGCAGCTTAGGAGGGGGTGGAGGGAATTCACCCCTCCACTTT. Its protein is CASSLGGGGGNSPLHF.

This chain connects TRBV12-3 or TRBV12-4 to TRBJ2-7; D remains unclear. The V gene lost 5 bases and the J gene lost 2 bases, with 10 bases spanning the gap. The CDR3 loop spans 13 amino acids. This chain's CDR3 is CASSPDPPYEQYF. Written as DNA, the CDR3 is TGTGCCAGCAGTCCCGACCCCCCCTACGAGCAGTACTTC.

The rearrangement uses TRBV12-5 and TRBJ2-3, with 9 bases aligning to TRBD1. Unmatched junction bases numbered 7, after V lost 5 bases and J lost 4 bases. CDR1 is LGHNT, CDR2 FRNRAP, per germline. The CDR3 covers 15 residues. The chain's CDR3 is CASGEGQGTADTQYF. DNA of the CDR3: TGTGCTAGTGGTGAGGGACAGGGAACCGCAGATACGCAGTATTTT.

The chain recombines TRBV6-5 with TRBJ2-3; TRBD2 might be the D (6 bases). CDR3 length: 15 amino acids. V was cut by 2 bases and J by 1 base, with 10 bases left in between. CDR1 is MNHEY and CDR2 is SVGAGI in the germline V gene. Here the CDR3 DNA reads TGTGCCAGCAGTTACCTGGGACTGGGCACAGATACGCAGTATTTT. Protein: CASSYLGLGTDTQYF.

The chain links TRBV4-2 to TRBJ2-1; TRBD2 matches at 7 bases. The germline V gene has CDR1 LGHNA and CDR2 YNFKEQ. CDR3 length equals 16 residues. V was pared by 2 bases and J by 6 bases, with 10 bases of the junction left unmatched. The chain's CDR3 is CASSQTGTGGVNEQFF. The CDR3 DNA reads TGTGCCAGCAGCCAAACGGGAACGGGGGGTGTCAATGAGCAGTTCTTC.

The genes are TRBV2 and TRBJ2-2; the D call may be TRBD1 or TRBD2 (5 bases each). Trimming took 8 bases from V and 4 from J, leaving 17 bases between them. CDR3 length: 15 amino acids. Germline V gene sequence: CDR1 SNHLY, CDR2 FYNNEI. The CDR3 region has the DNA TGTGCCAGCGGGTCCGGGACGGCAAGCACCGGGGAGCTGTTTTTT. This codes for CASGSGTASTGELFF.

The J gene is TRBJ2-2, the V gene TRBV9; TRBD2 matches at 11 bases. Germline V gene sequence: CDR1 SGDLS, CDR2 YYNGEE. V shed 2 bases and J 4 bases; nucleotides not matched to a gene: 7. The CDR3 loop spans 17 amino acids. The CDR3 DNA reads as TGTGCCAGCAGCGTGGGAACTAGCGGGGGATTCACCGGGGAGCTGTTTTTT. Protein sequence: CASSVGTSGGFTGELFF. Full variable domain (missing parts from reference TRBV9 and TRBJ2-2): DSGVTQTPKHLITATGQRVTLRCSPRSGDLSVYWYQQSLDQGLQFLIQYYNGEERAKGNILERFSAQQFPDLHSELNLSSLELGDSALYFCASSVGTSGGFTGELFFGEGSRLTVL.

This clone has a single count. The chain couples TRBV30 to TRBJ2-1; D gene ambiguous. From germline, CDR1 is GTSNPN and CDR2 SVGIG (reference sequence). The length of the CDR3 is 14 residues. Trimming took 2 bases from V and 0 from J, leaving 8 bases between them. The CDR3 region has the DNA TGTGCCTGGAGTTCGGGCAGCTCCTACAATGAGCAGTTCTTC. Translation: CAWSSGSSYNEQFF.

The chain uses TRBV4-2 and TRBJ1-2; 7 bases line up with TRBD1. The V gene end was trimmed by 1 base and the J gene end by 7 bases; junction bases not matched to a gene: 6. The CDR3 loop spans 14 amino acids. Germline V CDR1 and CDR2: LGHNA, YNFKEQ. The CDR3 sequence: CASSQGDREGGYTF. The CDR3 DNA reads TGTGCCAGCAGCCAAGGTGACAGGGAGGGTGGCTACACCTTC.

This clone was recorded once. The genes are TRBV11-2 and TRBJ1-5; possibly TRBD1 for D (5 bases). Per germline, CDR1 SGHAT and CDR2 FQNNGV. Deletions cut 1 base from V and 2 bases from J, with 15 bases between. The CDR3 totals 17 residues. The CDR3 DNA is TGTGCCAGCAGCTTAGGAGACGGGACGCGGGGCAATCAGCCCCAGCATTTT. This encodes CASSLGDGTRGNQPQHF.

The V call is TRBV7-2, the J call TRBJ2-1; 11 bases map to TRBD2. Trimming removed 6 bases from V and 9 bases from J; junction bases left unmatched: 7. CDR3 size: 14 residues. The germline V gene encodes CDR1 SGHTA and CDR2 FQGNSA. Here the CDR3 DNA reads TGTGCCAGCAGGAAGGGACTAGCGGCGGGTGAGCAGTTCTTC. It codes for CASRKGLAAGEQFF.

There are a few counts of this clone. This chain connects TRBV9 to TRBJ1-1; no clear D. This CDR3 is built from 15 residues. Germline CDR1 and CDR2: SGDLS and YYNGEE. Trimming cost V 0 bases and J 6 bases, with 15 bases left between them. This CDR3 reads CASSVDHRLLAEAFF. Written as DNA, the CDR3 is TGTGCCAGCAGCGTAGATCACCGATTATTGGCTGAAGCTTTCTTT.

The CDR3 region has the DNA TGTGCCAGCAGCCAGGGACTCTCTGGAAACACCATATATTTT. Translating it yields CASSQGLSGNTIYF. The rearrangement links TRBV5-6 to TRBJ1-3, with D tentatively TRBD1 (5 bases). This CDR3 spans 14 amino acids. V dropped 4 bases and J dropped 0 bases, with 8 bases sitting between them. Germline V lookup: CDR1 SGHDT, CDR2 YYEEEE.

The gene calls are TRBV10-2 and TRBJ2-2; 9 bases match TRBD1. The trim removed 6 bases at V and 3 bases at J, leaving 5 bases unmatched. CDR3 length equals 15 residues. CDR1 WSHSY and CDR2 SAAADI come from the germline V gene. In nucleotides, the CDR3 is TGCGCCAGCAGCAACAGGGGGCGGGACACCGGGGAGCTGTTTTTT. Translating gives CASSNRGRDTGELFF.

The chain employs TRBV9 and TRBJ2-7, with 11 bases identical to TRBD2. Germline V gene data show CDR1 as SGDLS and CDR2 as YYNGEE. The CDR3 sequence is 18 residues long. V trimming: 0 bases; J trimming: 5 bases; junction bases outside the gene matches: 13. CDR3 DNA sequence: TGTGCCAGCAGCGTAGACTGGACTAGCGGGCCAAGGGGAGACGAGCAGTACTTC. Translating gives CASSVDWTSGPRGDEQYF.

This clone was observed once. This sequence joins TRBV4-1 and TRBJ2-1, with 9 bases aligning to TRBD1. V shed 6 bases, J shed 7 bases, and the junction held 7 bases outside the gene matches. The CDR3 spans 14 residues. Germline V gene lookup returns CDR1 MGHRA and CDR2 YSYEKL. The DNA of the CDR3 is TGCGCCAGCAGAAAGGGACAGGGATGGAATGAGCAGTTCTTC. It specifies CASRKGQGWNEQFF.

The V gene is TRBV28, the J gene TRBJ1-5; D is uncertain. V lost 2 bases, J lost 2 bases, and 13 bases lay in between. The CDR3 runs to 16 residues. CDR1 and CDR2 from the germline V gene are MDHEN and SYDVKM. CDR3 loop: CASSLSPERGNQPQHF. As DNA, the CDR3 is TGTGCCAGCAGTTTAAGTCCGGAAAGGGGCAATCAGCCCCAGCATTTT.